This T cell receptor beta chain derives from a study of spatial heterogeneity in lung cancer. MiXCR was run by TCRdb on the 5' RACE reads, yielding one entry per CDR3 protein. The sample includes tens of thousands of distinct CDR3 sequences, approximately 6.8% of them seen just once. Stated time point: sample taken at primary tumor resection. No cell sorting; template was whole RNA from tumor, lung tissue or PBMC. V lost 6 bases to trimming and J lost 4 bases; unmatched junction nucleotides: 10. The V gene's germline CDR1 is MNHNS and CDR2 SASEGT. CDR3 length: 15 amino acids. This chain uses TRBV6-1 with TRBJ2-5; TRBD1 matches 8 bases. The source material was PBMCs, sampled at surgery. The source is a female donor with early-stage non-small cell lung cancer. Here the CDR3 DNA reads TGTGCCAGCAGACGCGACAGGGGTTGGGGAGAGACCCAGTACTTC. Amino acid sequence: CASRRDRGWGETQYF.